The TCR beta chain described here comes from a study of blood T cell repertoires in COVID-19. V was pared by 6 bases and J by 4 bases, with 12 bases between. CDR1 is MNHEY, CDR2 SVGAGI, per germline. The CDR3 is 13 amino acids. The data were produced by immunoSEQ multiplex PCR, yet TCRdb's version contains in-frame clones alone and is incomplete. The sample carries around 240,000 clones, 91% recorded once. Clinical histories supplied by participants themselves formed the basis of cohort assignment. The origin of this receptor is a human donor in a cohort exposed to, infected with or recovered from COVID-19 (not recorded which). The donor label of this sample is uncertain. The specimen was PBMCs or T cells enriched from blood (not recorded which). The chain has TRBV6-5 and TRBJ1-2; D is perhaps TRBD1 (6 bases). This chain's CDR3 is CASSQTGLYGYTF. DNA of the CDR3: TGTGCCAGCAGCCAGACAGGTCTCTATGGCTACACCTTC.